These T cell receptor beta chains were read from a single sample in a study of tumor-infiltrating lymphocytes in primary liver carcinoma. TCRdb analysed the multiplex PCR reads with MiXCR anew, one entry per CDR3 protein. The sample contains more than 70,000 distinct CDR3 sequences, over 60% of which appear only once. The sample was liver tumor tissue from sampling region 1. These receptors were taken from a man aged 40-49 years with primary liver carcinoma and hepatitis B virus infection. Each CDR3 is given with its conserved first and last residue. Fields, in order: V gene, J gene, D gene, CDR3 protein. The D gene is left open where the match is weak.

v_call: TRBV29-1
j_call: TRBJ2-3
d_call: -
cdr3_aa: CSGGQALSGSGATDRQYF

v_call: TRBV11-2
j_call: TRBJ2-7
d_call: -
cdr3_aa: CASSPSVGIYHEQYF

v_call: TRBV6-1
j_call: TRBJ2-1
d_call: -
cdr3_aa: CVSSGSLGNKQFF

v_call: TRBV7-8
j_call: TRBJ1-5
d_call: TRBD1
cdr3_aa: CASSLDVGQGNQPQHF

v_call: TRBV21-1
j_call: TRBJ2-1
d_call: -
cdr3_aa: CAGVFLAGGSYNEQFF

v_call: TRBV5-4
j_call: TRBJ1-1
d_call: -
cdr3_aa: CTSSSEDTEAFF

v_call: TRBV12-3/TRBV12-4
j_call: TRBJ2-6
d_call: -
cdr3_aa: CASSLVWDGANVLAF

v_call: TRBV14
j_call: TRBJ2-7
d_call: -
cdr3_aa: CASSRQTGRVQYF

v_call: TRBV13
j_call: TRBJ2-7
d_call: -
cdr3_aa: CASSPGPEQYF

v_call: TRBV4-1
j_call: TRBJ2-7
d_call: TRBD1
cdr3_aa: CVSSQERDRRYEQYF

v_call: TRBV5-5
j_call: TRBJ2-1
d_call: -
cdr3_aa: CASSLSPGGQFF

v_call: TRBV5-1
j_call: TRBJ2-5
d_call: TRBD1
cdr3_aa: CASSAETGVETQYF

v_call: TRBV7-2
j_call: TRBJ2-3
d_call: TRBD2
cdr3_aa: CASSLLAGSPDRTDTQYF

v_call: TRBV25-1
j_call: TRBJ2-1
d_call: -
cdr3_aa: CASSMGPQGEHEQFF

v_call: TRBV11-2
j_call: TRBJ1-1
d_call: -
cdr3_aa: CASSLDQGWTEALF

v_call: TRBV12-3/TRBV12-4
j_call: TRBJ2-7
d_call: TRBD2
cdr3_aa: CASSVLGRALEEQYF

v_call: TRBV12-3/TRBV12-4
j_call: TRBJ1-5
d_call: TRBD1
cdr3_aa: CASSSQGAWSNQPQHF

v_call: TRBV7-9
j_call: TRBJ1-3
d_call: -
cdr3_aa: CASSRASRNTIYF

v_call: TRBV6-5
j_call: TRBJ1-3
d_call: -
cdr3_aa: CASSQSWYSGNPIYF

v_call: TRBV29-1
j_call: TRBJ2-3
d_call: TRBD1
cdr3_aa: CSLEPPGQGPDTQCF

v_call: TRBV12-3/TRBV12-4
j_call: TRBJ2-7
d_call: TRBD1
cdr3_aa: CARSLVYRDRGAGLPSEQYF

v_call: TRBV5-1
j_call: TRBJ2-3
d_call: -
cdr3_aa: CASSLAGTPTDTQYF

v_call: TRBV4-2
j_call: TRBJ2-3
d_call: TRBD2
cdr3_aa: CVSRLVAGFTDTQYF

v_call: TRBV11-1
j_call: TRBJ2-3
d_call: TRBD1
cdr3_aa: CASSTAQGAQVDTQYF

v_call: TRBV7-9
j_call: TRBJ2-3
d_call: -
cdr3_aa: CACSWRDGYTDTQYF

v_call: TRBV30
j_call: TRBJ1-1
d_call: -
cdr3_aa: CTWRRRSDTEAFF

v_call: TRBV10-3
j_call: TRBJ2-2
d_call: -
cdr3_aa: CVISEGLSAGELFF

v_call: TRBV4-2
j_call: TRBJ2-1
d_call: -
cdr3_aa: CACNQDLGGGGEQFF

v_call: TRBV6-1
j_call: TRBJ2-2
d_call: -
cdr3_aa: CVSSEGVGRSGEQFF

v_call: TRBV10-1
j_call: TRBJ1-5
d_call: -
cdr3_aa: CAPTGEGVRGNQPQHF

v_call: TRBV5-1
j_call: TRBJ2-3
d_call: -
cdr3_aa: CASSLGHNTDTQYF

v_call: TRBV4-1
j_call: TRBJ2-1
d_call: TRBD2
cdr3_aa: CASNKAGGYNEQFF

v_call: TRBV28
j_call: TRBJ2-7
d_call: TRBD1
cdr3_aa: CASSSAGQGAREQYF